This T cell receptor (beta chain) was documented in a study of blood T cell repertoires in COVID-19. Germline CDR1 and CDR2: MNHEY and SMNVEV (reference sequence). The CDR3 is 15 amino acids. Trimming took off 2 bases at V and 4 bases at J, with 13 bases between the two ends. Study processing details: It was from reference gene primer amplification that nucleated cell counts were estimated. TCRdb keeps only in-frame clones here, not all; method: immunoSEQ multiplex PCR. V, J and clone size derive from that table, while D and trimming were established from the DNA sequence. The sample holds some 74,000 clones, about 82% seen once.

The chain uses TRBV27 and TRBJ2-3; unclear D gene. Sequenced input: peripheral blood. The receptor comes from a woman older than 75 with active or convalescent COVID-19. CDR3 nucleotide sequence: TGTGCCAGCAGTTTAAACTTTTTGTACTCAGATACGCAGTATTTT. It codes for CASSLNFLYSDTQYF.